This TCR beta chain was profiled in a study of shared clonotypes between healthy human individuals. Method: immunoSEQ multiplex PCR; TCRdb's copy keeps in-frame clones and lacks some. The sample lists about 1.1 million clones, 60% to 80% seen once, with about 0.89% in the top ten. Donors were Caucasian adults residing in Nashville, Tennessee, USA. V was pared by 0 bases and J by 0 bases, with 9 bases between. Germline V gene lookup returns CDR1 SGHRS and CDR2 YFSETQ. The CDR3 length is 15 residues. The V and J genes are TRBV5-1 and TRBJ1-2; D is unresolved. The sample consisted of memory CD4+ T cells from PBMCs. Subset indicated: CD45RA-negative fraction. This TCR came from a young man in good health. Some clones in this sample may be carry-over from other donors' samples. CDR3 bases: TGCGCCAGCAGCTTGGAGCCAGCCTCTAACTATGGCTACACCTTC. This gives the protein CASSLEPASNYGYTF.